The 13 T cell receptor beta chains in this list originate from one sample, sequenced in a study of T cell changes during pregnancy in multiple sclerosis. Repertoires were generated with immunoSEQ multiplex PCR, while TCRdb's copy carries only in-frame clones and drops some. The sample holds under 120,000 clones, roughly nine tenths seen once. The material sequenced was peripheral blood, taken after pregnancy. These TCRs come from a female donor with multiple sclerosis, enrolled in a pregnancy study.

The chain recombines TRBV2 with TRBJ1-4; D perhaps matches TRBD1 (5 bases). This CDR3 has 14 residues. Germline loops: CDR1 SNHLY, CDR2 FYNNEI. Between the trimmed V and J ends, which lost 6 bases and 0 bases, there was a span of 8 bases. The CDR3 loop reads CASRRTTTNEKLFF. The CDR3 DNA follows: TGTGCCAGCAGGCGGACAACAACTAATGAAAAACTGTTTTTT.

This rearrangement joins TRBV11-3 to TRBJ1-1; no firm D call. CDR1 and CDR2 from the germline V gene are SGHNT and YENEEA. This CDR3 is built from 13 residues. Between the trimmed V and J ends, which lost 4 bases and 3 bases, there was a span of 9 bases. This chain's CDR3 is CASSSGVDTEAFF. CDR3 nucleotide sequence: TGTGCCAGCAGCTCAGGTGTGGACACTGAAGCTTTCTTT.

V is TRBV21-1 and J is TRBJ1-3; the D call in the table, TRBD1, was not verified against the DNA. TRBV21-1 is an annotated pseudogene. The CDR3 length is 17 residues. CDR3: CASSTQTGPTSGNTIYF. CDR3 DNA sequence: TGTGCCAGCAGCACCCAGACAGGGCCTACCTCTGGAAACACCATATATTTT.

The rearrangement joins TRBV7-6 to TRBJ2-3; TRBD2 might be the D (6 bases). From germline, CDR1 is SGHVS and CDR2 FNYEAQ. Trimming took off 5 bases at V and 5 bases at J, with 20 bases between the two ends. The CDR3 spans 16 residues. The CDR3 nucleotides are TGTGCCAGCAGCGCCAGACTAGTAGGACGTGGAGATACGCAGTATTTT. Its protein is CASSARLVGRGDTQYF. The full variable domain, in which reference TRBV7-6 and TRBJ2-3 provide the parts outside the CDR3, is GAGVSQSPRYKVTKRGQDVALRCDPISGHVSLYWYRQALGQGPEFLTYFNYEAQQDKSGLPNDRFSAERPEGSISTLTIQRTEQRDSAMYRCASSARLVGRGDTQYFGPGTRLTVL.

The CDR3 loop is CASSYDGGPYEQYF. CDR3 in DNA: TGTGCCAGTAGTTACGACGGGGGGCCTTACGAGCAGTACTTC. The rearrangement joins TRBV19 to TRBJ2-7, with D perhaps matching TRBD2 (7 bases). There are 14 residues in the CDR3. Germline values: CDR1 LNHDA, CDR2 SQIVND (reference sequence). Between the trimmed V and J ends, which lost 5 bases and 4 bases, there was a span of 15 bases.

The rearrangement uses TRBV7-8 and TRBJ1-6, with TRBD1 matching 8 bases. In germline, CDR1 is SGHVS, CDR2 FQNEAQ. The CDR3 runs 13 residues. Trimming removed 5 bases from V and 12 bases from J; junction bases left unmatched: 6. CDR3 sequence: CASSPDRGRPLHF. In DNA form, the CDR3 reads TGTGCCAGCAGCCCTGACAGGGGTCGACCCCTCCACTTT.

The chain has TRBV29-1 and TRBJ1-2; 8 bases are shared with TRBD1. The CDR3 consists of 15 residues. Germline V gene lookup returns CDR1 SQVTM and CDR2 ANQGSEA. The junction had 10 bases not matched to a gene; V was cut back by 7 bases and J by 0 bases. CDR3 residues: CSGYDRGLANYGYTF. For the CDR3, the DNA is TGCAGCGGCTACGACAGGGGCCTTGCTAACTATGGCTACACCTTC. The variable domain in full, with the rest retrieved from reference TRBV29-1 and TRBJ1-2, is SAVISQKPSRDICQRGTSLTIQCQVDSQVTMMFWYRQQPGQSLTLIATANQGSEATYESGFVIDKFPISRPNLTFSTLTVSNMSPEDSSIYLCSGYDRGLANYGYTFGSGTRLTVV.

This CDR3 is CASSYSRGLGAEAFF. The DNA for the CDR3 is TGTGCCAGCAGTTACTCTCGGGGACTTGGAGCTGAAGCTTTCTTT. J is TRBJ1-1 and V is TRBV6-5; D might be TRBD1 (5 bases). Germline CDR1 and CDR2: MNHEY and SVGAGI. The CDR3 has 15 amino acids. Trimming shortened V by 0 bases and J by 6 bases, and 14 bases separated the two germline ends.

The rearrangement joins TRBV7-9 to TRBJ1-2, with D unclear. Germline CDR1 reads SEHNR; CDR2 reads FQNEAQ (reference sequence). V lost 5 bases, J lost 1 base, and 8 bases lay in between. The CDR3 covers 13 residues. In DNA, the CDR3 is TGTGCCAGCAGCGCACAGATTAACTATGGCTACACCTTC. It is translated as CASSAQINYGYTF.

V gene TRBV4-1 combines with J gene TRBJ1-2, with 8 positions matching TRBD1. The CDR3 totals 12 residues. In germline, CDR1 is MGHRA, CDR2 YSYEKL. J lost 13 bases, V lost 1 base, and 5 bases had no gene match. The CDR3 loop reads CASSQGQGSFTF. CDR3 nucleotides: TGCGCCAGCAGCCAAGGACAGGGGTCTTTCACCTTC.

CDR3 sequence reads: CASGRQVQYF. The CDR3 nucleotides read TGTGCCAGCGGGAGACAGGTCCAGTACTTC. The rearrangement joins TRBV6-5 to TRBJ2-5, with TRBD1 as a possible D gene (6 bases). Per germline, CDR1 MNHEY and CDR2 SVGAGI. The CDR3 is 10 amino acids. V lost 8 bases, J lost 10 bases, and 11 bases lay in between.

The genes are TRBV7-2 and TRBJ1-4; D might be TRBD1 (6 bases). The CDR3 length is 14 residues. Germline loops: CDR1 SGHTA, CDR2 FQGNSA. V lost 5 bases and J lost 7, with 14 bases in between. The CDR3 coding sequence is TGTGCCAGCAGCCCTCAGGGGCGCAGTGAAAAACTGTTTTTT. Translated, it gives CASSPQGRSEKLFF.

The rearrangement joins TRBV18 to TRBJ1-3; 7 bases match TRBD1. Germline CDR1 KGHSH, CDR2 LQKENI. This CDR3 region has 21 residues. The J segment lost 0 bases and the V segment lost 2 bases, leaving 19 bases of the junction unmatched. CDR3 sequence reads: CASSPFTPSPGQLHSGNTIYF. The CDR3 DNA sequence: TGTGCCAGCTCACCATTCACCCCGTCCCCGGGACAGCTACACTCTGGAAACACCATATATTTT.